This T cell receptor (beta chain) was identified during a study of shared clonotypes between healthy human individuals. Regarding the study as a whole: Tissue TCR repertoires likely differ from these blood-only repertoires.

To note about this clone: The antigen is undetermined.

The germline CDR1 and CDR2 sequences are SNHLY and FYNNEI. V dropped 5 bases and J dropped 5; count of bases not matched to a gene: 12. This CDR3 is built from 17 residues. The data were produced by immunoSEQ multiplex PCR, yet TCRdb's version contains in-frame clones alone and is incomplete. The repertoire holds about 2 million clones, with around 96% as singletons. The naive CD8 population came from CD45RO-negative cells selected for CCR7, without terminally differentiated effector memory CD45RA+ cells. This clonotype was sampled from a young man in good health. The chain uses TRBV2 and TRBJ2-5; 12 bases are shared with TRBD2. The sequenced sample consisted of naive CD8+ T cells sorted from blood. The CDR3: CASSTALAGGQGETQYF. CDR3 nucleotide sequence: TGTGCCAGCAGTACCGCCCTAGCGGGAGGGCAGGGGGAGACCCAGTACTTC. The entire variable domain, with the rest obtained from reference TRBV2 and TRBJ2-5, is as follows: EPEVTQTPSHQVTQMGQEVILRCVPISNHLYFYWYRQILGQKVEFLVSFYNNEISEKSEIFDDQFSVERPDGSNFTLKIRSTKLEDSAMYFCASSTALAGGQGETQYFGPGTRLLVL.